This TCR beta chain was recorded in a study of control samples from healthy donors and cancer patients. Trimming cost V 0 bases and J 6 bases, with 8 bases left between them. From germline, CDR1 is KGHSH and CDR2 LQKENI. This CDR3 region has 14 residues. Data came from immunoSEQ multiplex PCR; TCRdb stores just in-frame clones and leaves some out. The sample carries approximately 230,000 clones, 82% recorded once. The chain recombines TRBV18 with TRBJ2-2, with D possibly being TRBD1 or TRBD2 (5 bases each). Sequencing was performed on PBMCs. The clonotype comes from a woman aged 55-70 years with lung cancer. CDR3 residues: CASSPPGDPGELFF. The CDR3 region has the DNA TGTGCCAGCTCACCACCGGGGGACCCCGGGGAGCTGTTTTTT.